A single sample is the source of the 21 T cell receptor beta chains below, sequenced in a study of technical replicates of blood from a handful of donors. Measured with immunoSEQ multiplex PCR; TCRdb has only the in-frame clones, and not every one. This sample has about 93,000 clones, with roughly 96% found just once. The sequencing sample was made of T cells isolated from PBMCs. The receptors originated from a human donor in good health.

V gene TRBV15 combines with J gene TRBJ2-3; D is perhaps TRBD2 (6 bases). This CDR3 contains 15 residues. Germline V gene lookup returns CDR1 LNHNV and CDR2 YYDKDF (reference sequence). Trimming cost V 0 bases and J 9 bases, with 16 bases left between them. Written as DNA, the CDR3 is TGTGCCACCAGCAGAGATAGGGGCGGCGGGGAGACGCAGTATTTT. Protein: CATSRDRGGGETQYF.

The gene calls are TRBV5-1 and TRBJ2-5; the D gene is possibly TRBD2 (6 bases). This CDR3 spans 17 amino acids. V lost 0 bases and J lost 2, with 17 bases in between. From germline, CDR1 is SGHRS and CDR2 YFSETQ. CDR3 region: CASSLGDGGMKQETQYF. The DNA for the CDR3 is TGCGCCAGCAGCTTGGGCGATGGGGGGATGAAACAAGAGACCCAGTACTTC.

The chain carries TRBV19 and TRBJ2-5; D gene ambiguous. This CDR3 has 13 amino acids. Germline V lookup: CDR1 LNHDA, CDR2 SQIVND (reference sequence). Between the trimmed V and J ends, which lost 4 bases and 5 bases, there was a span of 11 bases. Here the CDR3 DNA reads TGTGCCAGTAGTACGAGAGACTGGGAGACCCAGTACTTC. Translation: CASSTRDWETQYF. The whole variable domain, filled in from reference TRBV19 and TRBJ2-5, reads DGGITQSPKYLFRKEGQNVTLSCEQNLNHDAMYWYRQDPGQGLRLIYYSQIVNDFQKGDIAEGYSVSREKKESFPLTVTSAQKNPTAFYLCASSTRDWETQYFGPGTRLLVL.

The chain employs TRBV5-6 and TRBJ2-3; 10 bases agree with TRBD2. Germline V lookup: CDR1 SGHDT, CDR2 YYEEEE. V was clipped by 1 base and J by 7 bases; unmatched bases: 6. The CDR3 covers 15 residues. The CDR3 coding sequence is TGTGCCAGCAGCTTGAGAAGCGGGGGGGCATATACGCAGTATTTT. Amino acid sequence: CASSLRSGGAYTQYF. Using reference TRBV5-6 and TRBJ2-3 for the parts outside the CDR3, the full variable domain is DAGVTQSPTHLIKTRGQQVTLRCSPKSGHDTVSWYQQALGQGPQFIFQYYEEEERQRGNFPDRFSGHQFPNYSSELNVNALLLGDSALYLCASSLRSGGAYTQYFGPGTRLTVL.

The genes are TRBV11-3 and TRBJ1-4; 8 nucleotides line up with TRBD1. The length of the CDR3 is 14 residues. Trimming at V came to 6 bases and at J to 5 bases, leaving 5 bases not matched to a gene. In germline, CDR1 is SGHNT, CDR2 YENEEA. In nucleotides, the CDR3 is TGTGCCAGCAGGAAGACAGGGGTCAATGAAAAACTGTTTTTT. It encodes CASRKTGVNEKLFF.

The CDR3 coding sequence is TGTGCCATCAGTGAGTCGGGTTTGGACAGGGGTGGCACTGAAGCTTTCTTT. Protein sequence: CAISESGLDRGGTEAFF. The chain is built from TRBV10-3 and TRBJ1-1, with 9 bases lining up with TRBD1. The CDR3 consists of 17 residues. Germline lookup yields CDR1 ENHRY and CDR2 SYGVKD. The trim removed 0 bases at V and 4 bases at J, leaving 9 bases unmatched.

The chain couples TRBV10-1 to TRBJ1-5; D gene ambiguous. V was clipped by 0 bases and J by 7 bases, with 10 bases between them. The CDR3 is made up of 14 amino acids. Germline CDR1 WNHNN, CDR2 SYGVQD (reference sequence). CDR3: CASSESQLPQPQHF. For the CDR3, the DNA is TGCGCCAGCAGTGAGTCCCAACTCCCGCAGCCCCAGCATTTT.

The chain is built from TRBV10-1 and TRBJ2-3, with D possibly TRBD2 on 5 matching bases. This CDR3 comprises 16 residues. Trimming pared 5 bases from V and 0 bases from J, leaving 15 bases between. Germline values: CDR1 WNHNN, CDR2 SYGVQD (reference sequence). CDR3 region: CASSPNPSSSTDTQYF. The CDR3 nucleotides are TGCGCCAGCAGTCCTAACCCTAGCAGTAGCACAGATACGCAGTATTTT.

This sequence joins TRBV5-1 and TRBJ2-2, with 7 bases identical to TRBD2. CDR3 length: 16 residues. Germline V gives CDR1 SGHRS, CDR2 YFSETQ. V trimming: 6 bases; J trimming: 2 bases; junction bases outside the gene matches: 10. The CDR3 is CASTKNSGANTGELFF. CDR3 coding DNA: TGCGCCAGCACCAAAAACAGCGGGGCAAACACCGGGGAGCTGTTTTTT.

In this sample, this clone turned up once. V usage is TRBV7-9 and J usage is TRBJ2-7; D unresolved. In germline, CDR1 is SEHNR, CDR2 FQNEAQ (reference sequence). CDR3 length: 14 amino acids. Trimming removed 5 bases from V and 5 bases from J, with 16 bases in between. This chain's CDR3 is CASSPAAVLHEQYF. CDR3 bases: TGTGCCAGCAGCCCCGCGGCGGTGTTACACGAGCAGTACTTC.

The gene calls are TRBV23-1 and TRBJ1-5, with D unresolved. TRBV23-1 is an ORF for which the function is uncertain. This CDR3 region has 16 residues. V lost 0 bases, J lost 2 bases, and 11 bases lay in between. In DNA, the CDR3 is TGCGCCAGCAGTCAATCGCCAGGTGTAGGCAATCAGCCCCAGCATTTT. The encoded protein is CASSQSPGVGNQPQHF.

CDR3 coding DNA: TGTGCCAGCAGTGCCCCCACCTACGAGCAGTACTTC. It translates to CASSAPTYEQYF. This chain joins TRBV6-1 and TRBJ2-7; unclear D gene. The CDR3 totals 12 residues. Germline CDR1 and CDR2: MNHNS and SASEGT. V shed 4 bases and J shed 2 bases, with 6 bases lying between them.

This rearrangement joins TRBV15 to TRBJ1-1, with D hard to call. CDR3 length equals 14 residues. Germline V gene sequence: CDR1 LNHNV, CDR2 YYDKDF (reference sequence). Between the trimmed V and J ends, which lost 0 bases and 9 bases, there was a span of 14 bases. The CDR3 bases are TGTGCCACCAGCAGAGATCATCTTCAAACACAAGCTTTCTTT. Its translation is CATSRDHLQTQAFF.

J is TRBJ2-2 and V is TRBV2, with a weak D call TRBD1 (6 bases). V lost 4 bases and J lost 14, with 11 bases in between. The germline gives CDR1 SNHLY, CDR2 FYNNEI. The CDR3 covers 11 residues. This chain's CDR3 is CASSVLGGLFF. CDR3 in DNA: TGTGCCAGCAGTGTTTTAGGGGGTCTGTTTTTT.

Details on this clone: Sequence at one end of the junction differs from germline and may be a read error. The J gene is TRBJ2-5, the V gene TRBV5-1, with D perhaps TRBD1 (6 bases). The CDR3 sequence is 13 residues long. CDR1 and CDR2 from the germline V gene are SGHRS and YFSETQ. The DNA for the CDR3 is TGCGCCAGCAGTTTGGACAGTGGGGAGACCCAGTACTTC. Amino acid sequence: CASSLDSGETQYF. Combining the CDR3 with reference TRBV5-1 and TRBJ2-5 gives the whole variable domain KAGVTQTPRYLIKTRGQQVTLSCSPISGHRSVSWYQQTPGQGLQFLFEYFSETQRNKGNFPGRFSGRQFSNSRSEMNVSTLELGDSALYLCASSLDSGETQYFGPGTRLLVL.

The gene calls are TRBV5-4 and TRBJ2-2; no clear D gene. Per the germline V gene, CDR1 is SGHNT and CDR2 is YYREEE (reference sequence). The CDR3 covers 14 residues. Trimming shortened V by 3 bases and J by 4 bases, and 10 bases separated the two germline ends. The CDR3 DNA reads TGTGCCAGCAGCTCGTATTTGGCCACCGGGGAGCTGTTTTTT. Amino acids: CASSSYLATGELFF.

V usage is TRBV2 and J usage is TRBJ1-4, with D tentatively TRBD1 (5 bases). The CDR3 has 16 amino acids. The germline CDR1 and CDR2 sequences are SNHLY and FYNNEI. The V end was cut by 2 bases, the J end by 3 bases, with 13 bases between. For the CDR3, the DNA is TGTGCCAGCAGTGAACGGGTGGGGCCCCCTAATGAAAAACTGTTTTTT. Its protein product is CASSERVGPPNEKLFF.

CDR3 nucleotide sequence: TGTGCTAGTGGTTTGGTGCCGCTGATAGACGGAGCCTACGAGCAGTACTTC. Its protein product is CASGLVPLIDGAYEQYF. V gene TRBV12-5 combines with J gene TRBJ2-7; D is unclear. The CDR3 consists of 17 residues. CDR1 is LGHNT, CDR2 FRNRAP, per germline. V lost 0 bases and J 2 bases, leaving 17 bases between the germline ends. Drawing the rest from reference TRBV12-5 and TRBJ2-7, the complete variable domain is DARVTQTPRHKVTEMGQEVTMRCQPILGHNTVFWYRQTMMQGLELLAYFRNRAPLDDSGMPKDRFSAEMPDATLATLKIQPSEPRDSAVYFCASGLVPLIDGAYEQYFGPGTRLTVT.

The J gene is TRBJ2-1, the V gene TRBV5-1; D might be TRBD1 (7 bases). Germline-derived CDR1 and CDR2 are SGHRS and YFSETQ. V lost 1 base and J 8 bases, leaving 13 bases between the germline ends. This CDR3 has 14 amino acids. This CDR3 is CASSLSGGGYEQFF. CDR3 bases: TGCGCCAGCAGCTTGTCTGGAGGGGGCTATGAGCAGTTCTTC.

This chain joins TRBV5-4 and TRBJ2-7, with 8 bases that match TRBD2. In germline, CDR1 is SGHNT, CDR2 YYREEE (reference sequence). The CDR3 is made up of 17 amino acids. Trimming removed 2 bases from V and 2 bases from J; junction bases left unmatched: 12. CDR3 sequence: CASSLLSGTQRAYEQYF. The CDR3 DNA reads TGTGCCAGCAGCTTACTTAGCGGGACCCAAAGGGCCTACGAGCAGTACTTC.

V and J are TRBV7-2 and TRBJ2-7, with 7 bases fitting TRBD1. Losses at the gene ends were 2 bases for V and 1 base for J; bases not matched to a gene: 2. Germline CDR1 reads SGHTA; CDR2 reads FQGNSA. This CDR3 spans 14 amino acids. The CDR3 DNA follows: TGTGCCAGCAGCTTACAGGGGGATTCCTACGAGCAGTACTTC. Amino acids: CASSLQGDSYEQYF.